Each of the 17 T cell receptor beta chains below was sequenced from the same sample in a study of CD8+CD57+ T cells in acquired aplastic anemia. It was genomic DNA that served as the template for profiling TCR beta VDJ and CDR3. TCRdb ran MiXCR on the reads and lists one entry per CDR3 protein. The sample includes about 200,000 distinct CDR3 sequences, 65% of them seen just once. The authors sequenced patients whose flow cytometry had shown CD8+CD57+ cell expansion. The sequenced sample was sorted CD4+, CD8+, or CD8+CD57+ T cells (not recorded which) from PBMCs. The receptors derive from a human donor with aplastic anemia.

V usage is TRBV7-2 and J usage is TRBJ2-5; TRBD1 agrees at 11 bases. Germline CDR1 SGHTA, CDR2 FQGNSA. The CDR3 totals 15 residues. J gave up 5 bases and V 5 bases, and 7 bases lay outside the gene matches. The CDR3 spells CASSPRTGGLETQYF. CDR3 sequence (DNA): TGTGCCAGCAGCCCTCGGACAGGGGGCTTGGAGACCCAGTACTTC.

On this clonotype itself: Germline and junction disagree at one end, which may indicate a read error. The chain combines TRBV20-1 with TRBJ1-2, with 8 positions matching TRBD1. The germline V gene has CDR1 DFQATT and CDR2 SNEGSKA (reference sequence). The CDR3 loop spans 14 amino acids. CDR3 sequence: CGASPDREVLGYTF. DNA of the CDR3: TGCGGTGCTAGCCCGGACAGGGAAGTCTTGGGCTACACCTTC.

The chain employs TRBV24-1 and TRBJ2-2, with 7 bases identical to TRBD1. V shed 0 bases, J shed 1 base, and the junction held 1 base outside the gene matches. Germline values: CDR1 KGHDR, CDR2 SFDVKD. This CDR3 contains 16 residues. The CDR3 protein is CATSDLNRGNTGELFF. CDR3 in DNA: TGTGCCACCAGTGATTTGAACAGGGGGAACACCGGGGAGCTGTTTTTT.

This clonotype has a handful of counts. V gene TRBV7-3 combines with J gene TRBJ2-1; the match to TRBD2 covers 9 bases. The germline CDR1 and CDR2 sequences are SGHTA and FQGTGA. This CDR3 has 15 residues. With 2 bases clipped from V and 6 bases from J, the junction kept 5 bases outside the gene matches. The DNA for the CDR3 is TGTGCCAGCAGCTTATCCCTAGCGGGGAGCAATGAGCAGTTCTTC. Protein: CASSLSLAGSNEQFF.

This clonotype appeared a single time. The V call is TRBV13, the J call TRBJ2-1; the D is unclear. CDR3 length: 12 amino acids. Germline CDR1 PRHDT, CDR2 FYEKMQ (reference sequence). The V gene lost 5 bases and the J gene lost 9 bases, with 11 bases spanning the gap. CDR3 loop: CASSPPLSEQFF. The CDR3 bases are TGTGCCAGCAGCCCCCCCCTCAGTGAGCAGTTCTTC.

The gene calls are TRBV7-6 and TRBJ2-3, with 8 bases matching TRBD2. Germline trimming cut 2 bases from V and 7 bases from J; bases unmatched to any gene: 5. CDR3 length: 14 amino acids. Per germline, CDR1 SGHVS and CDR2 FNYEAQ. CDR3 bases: TGTGCCAGCAGCTTACGGGAGGGCTGGAATACGCAGTATTTT. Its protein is CASSLREGWNTQYF.

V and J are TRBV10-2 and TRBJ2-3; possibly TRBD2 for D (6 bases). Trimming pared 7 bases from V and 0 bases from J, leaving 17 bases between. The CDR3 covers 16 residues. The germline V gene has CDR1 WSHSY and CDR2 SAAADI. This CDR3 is CASTPASSGSTDTQYF. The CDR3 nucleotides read TGCGCCAGCACCCCCGCCAGCAGCGGGAGCACAGATACGCAGTATTTT.

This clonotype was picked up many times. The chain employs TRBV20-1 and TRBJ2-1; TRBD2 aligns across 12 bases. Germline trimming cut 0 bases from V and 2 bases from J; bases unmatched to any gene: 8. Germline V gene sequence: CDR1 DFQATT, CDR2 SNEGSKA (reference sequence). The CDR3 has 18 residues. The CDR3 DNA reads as TGCAGTGCTAGAGATTTCCTACTAGCGGGGGGAGCCTACAATGAGCAGTTCTTC. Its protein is CSARDFLLAGGAYNEQFF.

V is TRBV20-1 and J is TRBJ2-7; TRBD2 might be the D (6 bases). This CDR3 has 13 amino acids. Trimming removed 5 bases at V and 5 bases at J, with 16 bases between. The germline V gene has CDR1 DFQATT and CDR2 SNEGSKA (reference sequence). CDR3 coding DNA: TGCAGTGCTCGTCCCGGGACTTTGGACGAGCAGTACTTC. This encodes CSARPGTLDEQYF.

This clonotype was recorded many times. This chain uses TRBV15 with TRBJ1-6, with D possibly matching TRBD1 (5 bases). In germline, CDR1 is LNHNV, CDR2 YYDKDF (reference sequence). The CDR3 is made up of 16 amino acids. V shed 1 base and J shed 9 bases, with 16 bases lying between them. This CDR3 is CATSRGRDPAISPLHF. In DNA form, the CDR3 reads TGTGCCACCAGCAGAGGAAGGGACCCAGCTATTTCACCCCTCCACTTT.

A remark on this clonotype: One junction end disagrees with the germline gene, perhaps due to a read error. CDR3 in DNA: TGCAGTGCTAGAGGGGGAGGGACTGGGTTACTCTTC. Its translation is CSARGGGTGLLF. The gene calls are TRBV20-1 and TRBJ2-1, with 7 bases that match TRBD2. The CDR3 loop spans 12 amino acids. CDR1 and CDR2 from the germline V gene are DFQATT and SNEGSKA (reference sequence).

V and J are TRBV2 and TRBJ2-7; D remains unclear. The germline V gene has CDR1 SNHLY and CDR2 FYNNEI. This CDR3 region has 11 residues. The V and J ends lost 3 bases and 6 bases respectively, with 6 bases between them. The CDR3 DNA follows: TGTGCCAGCAGTGAGGGCATCGAGCAGTACTTC. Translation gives CASSEGIEQYF.

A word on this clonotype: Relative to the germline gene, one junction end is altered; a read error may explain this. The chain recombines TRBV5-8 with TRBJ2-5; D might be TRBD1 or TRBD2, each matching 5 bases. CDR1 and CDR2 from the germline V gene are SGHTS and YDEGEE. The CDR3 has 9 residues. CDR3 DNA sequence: TGTGCCAGCAGCTTGATGGGGGACTTC. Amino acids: CASSLMGDF. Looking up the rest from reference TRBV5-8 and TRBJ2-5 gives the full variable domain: EAGVTQSPTHLIKTRGQQATLRCSPISGHTSVYWYQQALGLGLQFLLWYDEGEERNRGNFPPRFSGRQFPNYSSELNVNALELEDSALYLCASSLMGDFGPGTRLLVL.

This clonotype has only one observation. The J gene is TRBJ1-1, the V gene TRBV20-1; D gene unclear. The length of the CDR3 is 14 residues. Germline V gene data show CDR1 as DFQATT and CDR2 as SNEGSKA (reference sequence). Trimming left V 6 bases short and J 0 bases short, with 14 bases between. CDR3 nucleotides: TGCAGTGCCCGACCACTGCAGATGAACACTGAAGCTTTCTTT. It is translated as CSARPLQMNTEAFF.

CDR3 amino acids: CSAAISGANVLTF. The CDR3 nucleotides read TGCAGTGCTGCAATTTCTGGGGCCAACGTCCTGACTTTC. The J gene is TRBJ2-6, the V gene TRBV20-1; no firm D call. Germline V gene lookup returns CDR1 DFQATT and CDR2 SNEGSKA (reference sequence). This CDR3 contains 13 residues. V dropped 5 bases and J dropped 1 base, with 6 bases sitting between them.

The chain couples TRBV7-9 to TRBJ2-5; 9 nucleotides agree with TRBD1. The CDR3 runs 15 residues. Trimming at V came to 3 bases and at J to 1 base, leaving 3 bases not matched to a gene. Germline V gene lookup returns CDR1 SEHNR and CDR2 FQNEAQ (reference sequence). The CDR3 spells CASSLVTGGQETQYF. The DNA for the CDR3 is TGTGCCAGCAGCTTGGTGACAGGGGGCCAAGAGACCCAGTACTTC.

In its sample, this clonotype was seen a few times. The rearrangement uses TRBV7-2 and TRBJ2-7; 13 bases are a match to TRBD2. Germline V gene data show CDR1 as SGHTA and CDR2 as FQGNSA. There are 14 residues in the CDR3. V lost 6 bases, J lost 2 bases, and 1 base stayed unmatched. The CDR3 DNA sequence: TGTGCCAGCAGGGGACTAGCGGGGCCCTACGAGCAGTACTTC. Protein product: CASRGLAGPYEQYF.